Following are 13 T cell receptor beta chains from one sample sequenced in a study of cytomegalovirus exposure and HLA in healthy donors. With 60 Vbeta and 13 Jbeta primers, the PCR was carried out. The method was immunoSEQ multiplex PCR; TCRdb's version includes in-frame clones alone and lacks a portion of them. The repertoire consists of about 230,000 clones, with around 80% occurring once and the leading ten covering roughly 2.5%. Sequencing input: PBMCs. Receptors were obtained from a woman aged 55-69 years in good health and CMV-seropositive.

Concerning this clone: Other DNA sequences in this sample translate to the same CDR3. The chain is built from TRBV5-6 and TRBJ2-3, with 12 bases aligning to TRBD2. Germline-derived CDR1 and CDR2 are SGHDT and YYEEEE. The CDR3 consists of 16 residues. V dropped 1 base and J dropped 1; count of bases not matched to a gene: 1. CDR3 amino acids: CASSLLAGGRTDTQYF. The CDR3 nucleotides read TGTGCCAGCAGCTTGCTAGCGGGGGGGCGCACAGATACGCAGTATTTT.

The chain has TRBV7-2 and TRBJ2-2, with 9 nucleotides matching TRBD2. The CDR3 has 16 residues. Germline V gene data show CDR1 as SGHTA and CDR2 as FQGNSA. V lost 1 base and J lost 6; bases outside the gene matches: 6. The CDR3 spells CASSLVAAGGPGELFF. The CDR3 bases are TGTGCCAGCAGCTTAGTCGCCGCGGGGGGGCCCGGGGAGCTGTTTTTT.

This clone was detected a few times. This chain joins TRBV7-9 and TRBJ1-5; weak D call: TRBD1 (6 bases). Germline V lookup: CDR1 SEHNR, CDR2 FQNEAQ (reference sequence). V lost 1 base to trimming and J lost 7 bases, with 8 bases between them. The CDR3 loop spans 13 amino acids. The CDR3 nucleotides read TGTGCCAGCAGCTTAGAGGGGGGGCAGCCCCAGCATTTT. Translated, it gives CASSLEGGQPQHF.

This clone is a singleton in its sample. The chain combines TRBV6-5 with TRBJ2-5; TRBD2 might be the D (5 bases). Germline V lookup: CDR1 MNHEY, CDR2 SVGAGI. The CDR3 is 13 residues long. Trimming removed 6 bases at V and 3 bases at J, with 11 bases between. CDR3 DNA: TGTGCCAGCAGCTCCGGGGTTGAAGAGACCCAGTACTTC. Translating it yields CASSSGVEETQYF.

This clone was detected a few times. The V gene is TRBV30, the J gene TRBJ1-6; 7 nucleotides agree with TRBD1. Germline V gene sequence: CDR1 GTSNPN, CDR2 SVGIG (reference sequence). This CDR3 spans 15 amino acids. V lost 2 bases to trimming and J lost 8 bases; unmatched junction nucleotides: 9. CDR3 DNA: TGTGCCTGGAGTTTGGGGACAGTCAGCGATTCACCCCTCCACTTT. Its translation: CAWSLGTVSDSPLHF.

This clone was detected only once. The V call is TRBV6-5, the J call TRBJ2-3, with TRBD1 matching over 7 bases. The CDR3 contains 15 residues. CDR1 and CDR2 (germline): MNHEY, SVGAGI. V trimming: 8 bases; J trimming: 0 bases; junction bases outside the gene matches: 8. CDR3 nucleotides: TGTGCCAGCCGACAGGGAGTAACTAGCACAGATACGCAGTATTTT. This encodes CASRQGVTSTDTQYF.

This chain joins TRBV28 and TRBJ2-7; 7 nucleotides line up with TRBD1. CDR1 MDHEN and CDR2 SYDVKM come from the germline V gene. This CDR3 comprises 16 residues. With V trimmed by 5 bases and J by 1 base, 11 bases remained unmatched. CDR3 in DNA: TGTGCCAGCAGTCCTGGGGACAGAGCCCTATCCTACGAGCAGTACTTC. As protein: CASSPGDRALSYEQYF.

The CDR3, as DNA: TGCGCCAGCAGCCAAAGAAGGGCTAGCGGGGGGGAGACCCAGTACTTC. Protein sequence: CASSQRRASGGETQYF. The V call is TRBV4-3, the J call TRBJ2-5; 11 nucleotides align to TRBD2. The CDR3 totals 16 residues. V dropped 2 bases and J dropped 5; count of bases not matched to a gene: 7. Germline-derived CDR1 and CDR2 are LGHNA and YSLEER.

This clone was seen a single time. The chain joins TRBV5-1 to TRBJ2-2, with TRBD2 matching 13 bases. This CDR3 has 15 residues. V dropped 8 bases and J dropped 5; count of bases not matched to a gene: 6. The germline V gene encodes CDR1 SGHRS and CDR2 YFSETQ. The CDR3 is CASIGLAGETGELFF. CDR3 sequence (DNA): TGCGCCAGTATAGGACTAGCGGGAGAAACCGGGGAGCTGTTTTTT.

The chain carries TRBV6-5 and TRBJ1-6; D is unclear. V was clipped by 0 bases and J by 14 bases, with 17 bases between them. The V gene's germline CDR1 is MNHEY and CDR2 SVGAGI. This CDR3 is 15 amino acids long. CDR3 amino acids: CASSYSFSGSLTLHF. CDR3 DNA sequence: TGTGCCAGCAGTTACTCCTTTTCAGGAAGTTTGACCCTCCACTTT.

This chain links TRBV27 with TRBJ2-3; 9 nucleotides line up with TRBD2. J was trimmed by 5 bases and V by 3 bases; bases with no gene match: 6. Looked up from germline, CDR1 is MNHEY and CDR2 is SMNVEV (reference sequence). CDR3 length: 15 amino acids. The CDR3 bases are TGTGCCAGCAGTTTCCTAGCGGGAATAGGAGATACGCAGTATTTT. Translated, it gives CASSFLAGIGDTQYF.

This clone was seen a few times. The sample has other DNA sequences that encode this CDR3 too. V gene TRBV5-1 combines with J gene TRBJ2-5; 10 bases agree with TRBD2. This CDR3 contains 15 residues. After removal of 0 bases from V and 4 bases from J, the junction contained 3 bases not matched to a gene. Per the germline V gene, CDR1 is SGHRS and CDR2 is YFSETQ. The DNA of the CDR3 is TGCGCCAGCAGCTTGGGTCTAGCGGGGGTAGAGACCCAGTACTTC. Its protein is CASSLGLAGVETQYF.

A remark on this clone: Other nucleotide sequences in the sample specify the same CDR3. The chain has TRBV5-1 and TRBJ2-3, with D possibly being TRBD2 (6 bases). The germline V gene has CDR1 SGHRS and CDR2 YFSETQ. V was cut by 1 base and J by 3 bases, with 12 bases left in between. The CDR3 is made up of 15 amino acids. CDR3 DNA: TGCGCCAGCAGCTTGCGGGGAGGCAGTACAGATACGCAGTATTTT. Its protein product is CASSLRGGSTDTQYF. The entire variable domain, with the rest obtained from reference TRBV5-1 and TRBJ2-3, is as follows: KAGVTQTPRYLIKTRGQQVTLSCSPISGHRSVSWYQQTPGQGLQFLFEYFSETQRNKGNFPGRFSGRQFSNSRSEMNVSTLELGDSALYLCASSLRGGSTDTQYFGPGTRLTVL.